Here is one T cell receptor beta chain with its context. Its antigen remains unidentified. This specimen comes from a study of T cells in Graves' hyperthyroidism and ophthalmopathy. J gave up 9 bases and V 8 bases, and 17 bases lay outside the gene matches. Germline CDR1 is MGHDK and CDR2 is SYGVNS. The CDR3 extends over 15 amino acids. Researchers amplified the TCR beta CDR3 regions from RNA transcripts. The primer set for the first-round RT-PCR of the TCR CDR3 was HTBI. Each CDR3 protein is one row after TCRdb ran MiXCR on the multiplex PCR reads. Of 75,000 to 100,000 distinct CDR3 sequences in the sample, just over 50% are singletons; the top ten hold around 27%. Study-level results: Patients with ophthalmopathy were separated from those with stable hyperthyroidism by a 13 V-J model.

Hyperthyroidism in the patients, aged 18 to 65, was newly diagnosed and under 2 months in duration. Clinicians diagnosed patients from clinical symptoms, serum thyroxine and TRAb, thyroid ultrasound and orbital computed tomography. This chain joins TRBV25-1 and TRBJ2-5, with TRBD1 matching over 8 bases. Sequencing was carried out using blood. The TCR comes from a woman between 40 and 50 years old with Graves' hyperthyroidism. The CDR3 reads CASFGPRQGLTAQYF. DNA for the CDR3: TGTGCCAGCTTTGGGCCTAGACAGGGGTTAACAGCCCAGTACTTC.